The 9 T cell receptor beta chains presented below share a single source sample, sequenced in a study of blood T cell repertoires in COVID-19 (dated by TCRdb to 2018 to 2021). Libraries came from the immunoSEQ multiplex PCR assay. Entries here come from immuneACCESS through TCRdb and include only in-frame sequences with V and J called. Some clones fail to appear in such tables; in the studies checked, an unresolved V gene covers under half of the shortfall, and the cause of the remainder is unknown. The sample table contains 200,000 to 250,000 clones; only one count was recorded for roughly 84% of them. Jointly, the top ten make up approximately 4% of the sample. Material: peripheral blood. The receptor set was obtained from a woman of 80 years or more with acute or convalescent COVID-19.

This clone showed up just a few times. This chain uses TRBV4-3 with TRBJ1-4; 7 nucleotides line up with TRBD1. V lost 4 bases and J lost 10; bases outside the gene matches: 9. CDR3 size: 14 residues. Germline-derived CDR1 and CDR2 are LGHNA and YSLEER. The CDR3 DNA reads TGCGCCAGCAGCCCCCTGCAGGCAGGGGGAAAACTGTTTTTT. This gives the protein CASSPLQAGGKLFF.

This rearrangement joins TRBV7-2 to TRBJ1-2; tentative D call: TRBD1 (6 bases). Germline V gene data show CDR1 as SGHTA and CDR2 as FQGNSA. CDR3 length: 12 amino acids. The V end lost 5 bases, the J end lost 7 bases, and 11 bases lay between the germline ends. For the CDR3, the DNA is TGTGCCAGCAGCCCGAACAGGGCTGGCTACACCTTC. Protein: CASSPNRAGYTF.

The V and J genes are TRBV5-4 and TRBJ2-3; no firm D call. V was trimmed by 4 bases and J by 10 bases, leaving 19 bases between them. The CDR3 runs 14 residues. Germline loops: CDR1 SGHNT, CDR2 YYREEE (reference sequence). Written as DNA, the CDR3 is TGTGCCAGCAGCCCACAGAACTCCGTTTTCGCGCAGTATTTT. Its translation is CASSPQNSVFAQYF.

The chain recombines TRBV7-2 with TRBJ2-7, with D possibly TRBD2 on 7 matching bases. Trimming stripped 5 bases from V and 5 bases from J, with 16 bases between. From germline, CDR1 is SGHTA and CDR2 FQGNSA. The CDR3 runs to 14 residues. The CDR3, as DNA: TGTGCCAGCAGCACGAGGGGGGGCAGGAACGAGCAGTACTTC. Protein product: CASSTRGGRNEQYF.

The V gene is TRBV24-1, the J gene TRBJ2-5; 13 bases line up with TRBD2. After removal of 4 bases from V and 5 bases from J, the junction contained 3 bases not matched to a gene. The CDR3 covers 15 residues. In germline, CDR1 is KGHDR, CDR2 SFDVKD. This CDR3 reads CATSEGGLAGETQYF. The CDR3 nucleotides are TGTGCCACCAGTGAGGGGGGACTAGCGGGGGAGACCCAGTACTTC.

The sample holds a few counts of this clone. The chain recombines TRBV19 with TRBJ1-2; 10 positions agree with TRBD1. CDR1 and CDR2 (germline): LNHDA, SQIVND (reference sequence). J was trimmed by 8 bases and V by 4 bases; bases with no gene match: 10. This CDR3 comprises 15 residues. The CDR3 reads CASSTGQGVPLGYTF. The CDR3 nucleotides read TGTGCCAGTAGTACCGGACAGGGGGTGCCCCTAGGCTACACCTTC.

The chain couples TRBV7-2 to TRBJ1-2, with a possible D match to TRBD1 (5 bases). Trimming left V 4 bases short and J 2 bases short, with 11 bases between. Germline CDR1 is SGHTA and CDR2 is FQGNSA. This CDR3 spans 14 amino acids. CDR3 coding DNA: TGTGCCAGCAGCTCTAGTCCAGGGAACTATGGCTACACCTTC. It encodes CASSSSPGNYGYTF.

This clone appeared a single time. The chain employs TRBV15 and TRBJ1-5; the match to TRBD1 covers 8 bases. The CDR3 is made up of 17 amino acids. Trimming took 6 bases from V and 2 from J; bases not matched to a gene: 12. Germline V gene data show CDR1 as LNHNV and CDR2 as YYDKDF (reference sequence). The CDR3 is CATRADRGVYRNQPQHF. The CDR3 DNA is TGTGCCACCAGAGCCGACAGGGGTGTTTATCGCAATCAGCCCCAGCATTTT.

The J gene is TRBJ1-1, the V gene TRBV19, with D possibly being TRBD1 (5 bases). This CDR3 region has 13 residues. Trimming removed 1 base from V and 8 bases from J, with 11 bases in between. Germline CDR1 is LNHDA and CDR2 is SQIVND (reference sequence). This CDR3 is CASSIGQGGEAFF. CDR3 in DNA: TGTGCCAGTAGTATAGGGCAGGGTGGGGAAGCTTTCTTT.